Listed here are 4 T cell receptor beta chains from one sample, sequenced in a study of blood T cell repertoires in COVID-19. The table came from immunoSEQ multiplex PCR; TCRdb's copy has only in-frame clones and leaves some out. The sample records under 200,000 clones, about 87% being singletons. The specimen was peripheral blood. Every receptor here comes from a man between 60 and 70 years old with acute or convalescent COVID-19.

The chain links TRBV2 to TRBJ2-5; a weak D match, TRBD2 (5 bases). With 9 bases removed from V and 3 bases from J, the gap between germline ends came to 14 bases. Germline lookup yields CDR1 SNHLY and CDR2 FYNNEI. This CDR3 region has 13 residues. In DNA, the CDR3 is TGTGCCAGTACACTAGATGCGGAAGAGACCCAGTACTTC. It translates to CASTLDAEETQYF. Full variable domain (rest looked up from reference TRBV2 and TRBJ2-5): EPEVTQTPSHQVTQMGQEVILRCVPISNHLYFYWYRQILGQKVEFLVSFYNNEISEKSEIFDDQFSVERPDGSNFTLKIRSTKLEDSAMYFCASTLDAEETQYFGPGTRLLVL.

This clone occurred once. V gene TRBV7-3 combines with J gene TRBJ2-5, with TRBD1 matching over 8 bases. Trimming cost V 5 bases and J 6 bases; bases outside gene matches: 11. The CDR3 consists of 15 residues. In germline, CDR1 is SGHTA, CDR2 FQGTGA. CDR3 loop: CASSPLGQAAKTQYF. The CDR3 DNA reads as TGTGCCAGCAGCCCCTTGGGACAGGCCGCCAAGACCCAGTACTTC.

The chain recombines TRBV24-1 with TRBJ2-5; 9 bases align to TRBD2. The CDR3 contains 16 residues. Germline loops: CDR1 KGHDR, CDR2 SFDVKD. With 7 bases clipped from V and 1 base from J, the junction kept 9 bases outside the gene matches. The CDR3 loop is CATSEKRGASQETQYF. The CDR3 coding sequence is TGTGCCACCAGCGAGAAGCGGGGGGCATCCCAAGAGACCCAGTACTTC.

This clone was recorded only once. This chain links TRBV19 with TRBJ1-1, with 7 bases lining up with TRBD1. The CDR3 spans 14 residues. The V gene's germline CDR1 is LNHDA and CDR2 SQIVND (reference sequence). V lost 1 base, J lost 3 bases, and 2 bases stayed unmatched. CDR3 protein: CASSIVGTDTEAFF. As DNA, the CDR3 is TGTGCCAGTAGTATAGTGGGGACAGACACTGAAGCTTTCTTT. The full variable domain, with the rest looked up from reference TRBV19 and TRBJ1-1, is DGGITQSPKYLFRKEGQNVTLSCEQNLNHDAMYWYRQDPGQGLRLIYYSQIVNDFQKGDIAEGYSVSREKKESFPLTVTSAQKNPTAFYLCASSIVGTDTEAFFGQGTRLTVV.